Here is one T cell receptor (beta chain) with its context. What it binds is unknown. The germline V gene encodes CDR1 SNHLY and CDR2 FYNNEI. V was pared by 4 bases and J by 2 bases, with 12 bases between. CDR3 length equals 15 residues. Using immunoSEQ multiplex PCR, the repertoire was profiled, and TCRdb retains in-frame clones only, with some absent. The data contain over 65,000 clones, roughly 93% of them seen just once; the ten biggest clones take up less than 0.35%. This record belongs to a study of OX40 agonist ivuxolimab in advanced cancers. At the level of the study: Patients were about 83% male with ages roughly 20 to 85, mean approximately 62. Study findings and constraints: CD4+ T cells averaged fewer expanded clones than CD8+ T cells. The work left the antigen specificity of expanded peripheral T cells undetermined.

This TCR derives from an adult with an advanced solid tumor such as melanoma, head and neck, liver or kidney cancer. This chain uses TRBV2 with TRBJ2-1; no clear D gene. Sequencing was performed on CD4+ or CD8+ T cells sorted from blood, taken in a trial of the OX40 agonist ivuxolimab. CDR3 DNA: TGTGCCAGCAGTGTAGACTCACCCACCTACAATGAGCAGTTCTTC. This encodes CASSVDSPTYNEQFF.